These T cell receptor beta chains were read from a single sample in a study of the immune and genomic landscape of osteosarcoma. The data were produced by immunoSEQ multiplex PCR, yet TCRdb's version contains in-frame clones alone and is incomplete. This sample has about 540 clones; less than 75% occur once, and the top ten carry under 25%. The sequenced sample consisted of osteosarcoma tumor tissue from the lung. The receptors come from a human donor with osteosarcoma. CDR3s include the opening cysteine and the closing phenylalanine or tryptophan. D genes are given only for firm matches. The size of a clone is reported for some rows only, either as once, few or many, or as a class for expanded clones.

j_gene: TRBJ2-5; d_gene: -; v_gene: TRBV9; abundance: -; CDR3aa: CASSVRDRQETQYF; CDR3nt: TGTGCCAGCAGCGTACGGGATAGGCAAGAGACCCAGTACTTC
j_gene: TRBJ2-7; d_gene: -; v_gene: TRBV19; abundance: few; CDR3aa: CASSGILSGEQYF; CDR3nt: TGTGCCAGTAGCGGCATTCTGTCCGGCGAGCAGTACTTC
j_gene: TRBJ1-5; d_gene: -; v_gene: TRBV6-1; abundance: -; CDR3aa: CASSEGQNSNQPQHF; CDR3nt: TGTGCCAGCAGTGAAGGTCAGAATAGCAATCAGCCCCAGCATTTT
j_gene: TRBJ2-1; d_gene: TRBD2; v_gene: TRBV14; abundance: -; CDR3aa: CASSYLGGAFQDEQFF; CDR3nt: TGTGCCAGCAGTTACCTCGGGGGGGCCTTTCAAGATGAGCAGTTCTTC
j_gene: TRBJ2-1; d_gene: -; v_gene: TRBV19; abundance: -; CDR3aa: CASSMLAYEQFF; CDR3nt: TGTGCCAGTAGTATGCTAGCTTACGAGCAGTTCTTC
j_gene: TRBJ2-5; d_gene: TRBD2; v_gene: TRBV29-1; abundance: -; CDR3aa: CSVWLAGGRETQYF; CDR3nt: TGCAGCGTTTGGCTAGCGGGAGGTAGAGAGACCCAGTACTTC
j_gene: TRBJ1-2; d_gene: TRBD1; v_gene: TRBV6-1; abundance: -; CDR3aa: CASSTDRVPHYGYTF; CDR3nt: TGTGCCAGCAGTACAGACAGGGTGCCGCACTATGGCTACACCTTC
j_gene: TRBJ2-7; d_gene: TRBD1; v_gene: TRBV10-3; abundance: -; CDR3aa: CAISGTGSSYEQYF; CDR3nt: TGTGCCATCAGCGGGACAGGGAGCTCCTACGAGCAGTACTTC
j_gene: TRBJ1-4; d_gene: -; v_gene: TRBV25-1; abundance: once; CDR3aa: CASSDWTAGDEKLFF; CDR3nt: TGTGCCAGCAGTGATTGGACCGCTGGGGATGAAAAACTGTTTTTT
j_gene: TRBJ2-7; d_gene: TRBD2; v_gene: TRBV5-6; abundance: -; CDR3aa: CASSARTSGRSYEQYF; CDR3nt: TGTGCCAGCAGCGCCCGGACTAGCGGGAGAAGCTACGAGCAGTACTTC
j_gene: TRBJ2-5; d_gene: -; v_gene: TRBV19; abundance: -; CDR3aa: CASSIDFQETQYF; CDR3nt: TGTGCCAGTAGTATAGACTTCCAAGAGACCCAGTACTTC
j_gene: TRBJ1-5; d_gene: -; v_gene: TRBV21-1; abundance: -; CDR3aa: CASRGQALLNSNQPQHF; CDR3nt: TGTGCCAGCAGGGGACAGGCCCTCCTAAATAGCAATCAGCCCCAGCATTTT
j_gene: TRBJ1-2; d_gene: TRBD1; v_gene: TRBV19; abundance: few; CDR3aa: CASSIGQVFYGYTF; CDR3nt: TGTGCCAGTAGTATCGGACAGGTTTTCTATGGCTACACCTTC